This TCR beta chain comes out of a study of control samples from healthy donors and cancer patients. Data came from immunoSEQ multiplex PCR; TCRdb stores just in-frame clones and leaves some out. The sample lists around 180,000 clones; approximately 94% were seen once. Germline loops: CDR1 MDHEN, CDR2 SYDVKM. The CDR3 loop spans 12 amino acids. With 5 bases removed from V and 7 bases from J, the gap between germline ends came to 12 bases. The chain combines TRBV28 with TRBJ2-7; perhaps TRBD1 as D (7 bases). This sequence was found in a young woman in good health. The specimen sequenced was blood. CDR3 loop: CASSLQGREQYF. In DNA, the CDR3 is TGTGCCAGCAGTCTACAGGGGAGGGAGCAGTACTTC.